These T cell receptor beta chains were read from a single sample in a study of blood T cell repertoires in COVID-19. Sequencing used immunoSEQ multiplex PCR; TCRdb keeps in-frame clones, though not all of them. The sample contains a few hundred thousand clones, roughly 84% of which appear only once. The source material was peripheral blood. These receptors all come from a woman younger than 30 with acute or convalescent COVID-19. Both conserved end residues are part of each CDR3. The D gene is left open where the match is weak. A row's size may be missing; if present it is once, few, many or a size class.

CDR3aa: CASTPVRGSNTEAFF
CDR3nt: TGTGCCAGCACACCGGTTAGGGGGTCGAACACTGAAGCTTTCTTT
v_gene: TRBV14
abundance: .
d_gene: .
j_gene: TRBJ1-1

CDR3aa: CASSERGRQSPLHF
CDR3nt: TGTGCCAGCAGTGAAAGGGGGAGACAATCACCCCTCCACTTT
v_gene: TRBV6-1
abundance: .
d_gene: .
j_gene: TRBJ1-6

CDR3aa: CASSLDRGETQYF
CDR3nt: TGTGCCAGCAGCTTAGATCGGGGGGAGACCCAGTACTTC
v_gene: TRBV11-3
abundance: .
d_gene: .
j_gene: TRBJ2-5

CDR3aa: CASSPPDRSYNEQFF
CDR3nt: TGTGCCAGCTCACCACCGGACAGGTCCTACAATGAGCAGTTCTTC
v_gene: TRBV18
abundance: .
d_gene: TRBD1
j_gene: TRBJ2-1

CDR3aa: CASSFGGTKETQYF
CDR3nt: TGTGCCAGCAGCTTCGGGGGAACTAAAGAGACCCAGTACTTC
v_gene: TRBV5-5
abundance: .
d_gene: .
j_gene: TRBJ2-5

CDR3aa: CASSSHRISSYEQYF
CDR3nt: TGTGCCAGCAGTTCCCACAGAATCAGCTCCTACGAGCAGTACTTC
v_gene: TRBV6-5
abundance: .
d_gene: .
j_gene: TRBJ2-7

CDR3aa: CASSPPLHWFYGYTF
CDR3nt: TGTGCCAGCAGCCCCCCTCTGCACTGGTTCTATGGCTACACCTTC
v_gene: TRBV7-9
abundance: .
d_gene: .
j_gene: TRBJ1-2

CDR3aa: CASSHRTGRAEAFF
CDR3nt: TGTGCCAGCAGCCACAGGACAGGGCGGGCTGAAGCTTTCTTT
v_gene: TRBV7-9
abundance: .
d_gene: TRBD1
j_gene: TRBJ1-1

CDR3aa: CASRRAGGEPYEQYF
CDR3nt: TGTGCCAGCAGGCGAGCGGGAGGGGAACCGTACGAGCAGTACTTC
v_gene: TRBV6-5
abundance: .
d_gene: TRBD2
j_gene: TRBJ2-7

CDR3aa: CASSHTRGGPPYGYTF
CDR3nt: TGTGCCAGCAGCCATACTCGGGGGGGGCCTCCCTATGGCTACACCTTC
v_gene: TRBV28
abundance: few
d_gene: .
j_gene: TRBJ1-2

CDR3aa: CASSLGDTPLEQYF
CDR3nt: TGTGCCAGCAGTTTGGGGGACACACCACTCGAGCAGTACTTC
v_gene: TRBV28
abundance: .
d_gene: .
j_gene: TRBJ2-7

CDR3aa: CASSGLGNTGELFF
CDR3nt: TGTGCCAGCAGCGGACTAGGTAACACCGGGGAGCTGTTTTTT
v_gene: TRBV7-9
abundance: .
d_gene: TRBD2
j_gene: TRBJ2-2

CDR3aa: CAWSVQGGINQPQHF
CDR3nt: TGTGCCTGGAGTGTACAGGGGGGGATCAATCAGCCCCAGCATTTT
v_gene: TRBV30
abundance: .
d_gene: TRBD1
j_gene: TRBJ1-5

CDR3aa: CASSIVADRDYGYTF
CDR3nt: TGTGCCAGTAGTATAGTAGCGGACAGGGACTATGGCTACACCTTC
v_gene: TRBV19
abundance: few
d_gene: TRBD1
j_gene: TRBJ1-2

CDR3aa: CASSEVSGDVAYGYTF
CDR3nt: TGTGCCAGCAGTGAAGTCTCAGGGGATGTAGCCTATGGCTACACCTTC
v_gene: TRBV2
abundance: .
d_gene: .
j_gene: TRBJ1-2

CDR3aa: CAGRDSFNTEAFF
CDR3nt: TGTGCCGGAAGGGACAGTTTTAACACTGAAGCTTTCTTT
v_gene: TRBV30
abundance: .
d_gene: TRBD1
j_gene: TRBJ1-1

CDR3aa: CASSWSGSPVGEQYF
CDR3nt: TGTGCCAGCAGCTGGAGCGGGAGCCCGGTGGGGGAGCAGTACTTC
v_gene: TRBV7-2
abundance: .
d_gene: TRBD2
j_gene: TRBJ2-7

CDR3aa: CASTRTADYTIYF
CDR3nt: TGTGCCAGCACCCGGACAGCTGATTACACCATATATTTT
v_gene: TRBV6-5
abundance: .
d_gene: .
j_gene: TRBJ1-3

CDR3aa: CATSDSDEQYF
CDR3nt: TGTGCCACCAGTGATTCCGACGAGCAGTACTTC
v_gene: TRBV24-1
abundance: .
d_gene: .
j_gene: TRBJ2-7

CDR3aa: CASSPRQGPTGTEAFF
CDR3nt: TGTGCCAGCTCACCTAGACAGGGGCCCACGGGGACTGAAGCTTTCTTT
v_gene: TRBV18
abundance: .
d_gene: TRBD1
j_gene: TRBJ1-1

CDR3aa: CASSPGTDSYEQYF
CDR3nt: TGTGCCAGCAGCCCTGGGACTGATTCCTACGAGCAGTACTTC
v_gene: TRBV21-1
abundance: .
d_gene: .
j_gene: TRBJ2-7

CDR3aa: CASSPTTGGLMDIQYF
CDR3nt: TGTGCCAGCAGCCCTACGACAGGGGGCCTAATGGACATTCAGTACTTC
v_gene: TRBV9
abundance: .
d_gene: TRBD1
j_gene: TRBJ2-4

CDR3aa: CASSPETSQPQHF
CDR3nt: TGTGCCAGCAGCCCCGAGACTAGTCAGCCCCAGCATTTT
v_gene: TRBV12-3/TRBV12-4
abundance: .
d_gene: .
j_gene: TRBJ1-5

CDR3aa: CASSLSDSSYNEQFF
CDR3nt: TGTGCCAGCAGCCTATCTGACAGCTCCTACAATGAGCAGTTCTTC
v_gene: TRBV5-8
abundance: once
d_gene: .
j_gene: TRBJ2-1

CDR3aa: CASRPSGVSNSPLHF
CDR3nt: TGTGCCAGCAGACCCTCGGGGGTTAGTAATTCACCCCTCCACTTT
v_gene: TRBV5-4
abundance: .
d_gene: .
j_gene: TRBJ1-6

CDR3aa: CASRPGLAGSYEQYF
CDR3nt: TGTGCCAGCAGACCCGGACTAGCGGGTTCCTACGAGCAGTACTTC
v_gene: TRBV6-5
abundance: .
d_gene: TRBD2
j_gene: TRBJ2-7

CDR3aa: CASSPDSTNYGYTF
CDR3nt: TGTGCCAGCTCACCGGACAGCACTAACTATGGCTACACCTTC
v_gene: TRBV18
abundance: .
d_gene: .
j_gene: TRBJ1-2

CDR3aa: CASSPNGQYSGEAFF
CDR3nt: TGTGCCAGCAGCCCGAATGGACAGTATTCGGGCGAAGCTTTCTTT
v_gene: TRBV9
abundance: .
d_gene: .
j_gene: TRBJ1-1

CDR3aa: CASSLVGSGGGNQPQHF
CDR3nt: TGTGCCAGCAGCTTAGTAGGATCCGGGGGGGGCAATCAGCCCCAGCATTTT
v_gene: TRBV7-2
abundance: .
d_gene: .
j_gene: TRBJ1-5

CDR3aa: CATSGNRGHSTGELFF
CDR3nt: TGTGCCACCAGTGGAAACAGGGGGCACAGCACCGGGGAGCTGTTTTTT
v_gene: TRBV24-1
abundance: .
d_gene: TRBD1
j_gene: TRBJ2-2

CDR3aa: CASRSVNEKLFF
CDR3nt: TGTGCCAGCAGATCCGTTAATGAAAAACTGTTTTTT
v_gene: TRBV6-5
abundance: .
d_gene: .
j_gene: TRBJ1-4